A single count supports the clone carrying this T cell receptor (beta chain). Some clones are missing from TCRdb's copy, which holds only in-frame ones; the method was immunoSEQ multiplex PCR. Of about 180,000 clones detected, 80% to 85% appear once; the ten largest clones hold 7.6%. Seattle patients were enrolled during active infection and followed longitudinally. The sample belongs to a study of blood T cell repertoires in COVID-19. Across the whole study: Sites in the United States, Italy and Spain provided acute and convalescent COVID-19 samples.

Per germline, CDR1 SGHTA and CDR2 FQGNSA. V lost 0 bases to trimming and J lost 2 bases; unmatched junction nucleotides: 5. The CDR3 spans 16 residues. The sequence was obtained from a woman in her 70s with COVID-19, enrolled during active disease. Sequenced input: peripheral blood. The chain employs TRBV7-2 and TRBJ2-5; 8 nucleotides align to TRBD2. CDR3 bases: TGTGCCAGCAGCTTAGCAGGCGGGAGGAGACAAGAGACCCAGTACTTC. It codes for CASSLAGGRRQETQYF. The entire variable domain, with the rest obtained from reference TRBV7-2 and TRBJ2-5, is as follows: GAGVSQSPSNKVTEKGKDVELRCDPISGHTALYWYRQSLGQGLEFLIYFQGNSAPDKSGLPSDRFSAERTGGSVSTLTIQRTQQEDSAVYLCASSLAGGRRQETQYFGPGTRLLVL.